A selection of T cell receptor beta chains follows, all from one sample in a study of T cell repertoires in cytomegalovirus infection. One entry per CDR3 protein results from TCRdb running MiXCR on the reads. The repertoire consists of 100,000 to 150,000 distinct CDR3 sequences, with roughly 9% occurring once and the leading ten covering roughly 9.1%. The sequenced sample consisted of PBMCs. The receptors here all came from a human donor in good health (CMV status not recorded). Some clones in this sample may be carry-over from other donors' samples. Each CDR3 is given with its conserved first and last residue. The D gene is left open where the match is weak. Clone size is not always given. Where it is, it says once, few, many or a class for expanded clones.

DNA: TGTGCCAGCAGCAGGGACAGCAAACCTAACTATGGCTACACCTTC
CDR3: CASSRDSKPNYGYTF
length: 15
D: TRBD1
J: TRBJ1-2
size: many
V: TRBV7-2

DNA: TGTGCCAGCACCCGCGGGCGGGGGACCGCAGATACGCAGTATTTT
CDR3: CASTRGRGTADTQYF
length: 15
D: TRBD2
J: TRBJ2-3
size: many
V: TRBV2

DNA: TGTGCCACCAGCAGAGACAGGGAGAGGAGCAATCAGCCCCAGCATTTT
CDR3: CATSRDRERSNQPQHF
length: 16
D: NA
J: TRBJ1-5
size: many
V: TRBV15

DNA: TGTGCCAGCAGTGCACAGGGGCGAGGAGGAAACACTGAAGCTTTCTTT
CDR3: CASSAQGRGGNTEAFF
length: 16
D: TRBD1
J: TRBJ1-1
size: NA
V: TRBV2

DNA: TGTGCCAGCTCACGGTCATTATCGGTGGACCTCACTGAAGCTTTCTTT
CDR3: CASSRSLSVDLTEAFF
length: 16
D: NA
J: TRBJ1-1
size: NA
V: TRBV18

DNA: TGTGCCAGCACCCCGGGGGGTTTGTACGAGCAGTACTTC
CDR3: CASTPGGLYEQYF
length: 13
D: TRBD2
J: TRBJ2-7
size: many
V: TRBV28

DNA: TGTGCCAGCAGCCAAGCCAGCGGGGGGGCCGGGTCAGATACGCAGTATTTT
CDR3: CASSQASGGAGSDTQYF
length: 17
D: TRBD2
J: TRBJ2-3
size: many
V: TRBV7-8

DNA: TGTGCCAGCAGCAAGGGACAGGGGGCCCTCACCGGGGAGCTGTTTTTT
CDR3: CASSKGQGALTGELFF
length: 16
D: TRBD1
J: TRBJ2-2
size: many
V: TRBV7-6

DNA: TGCAGCCCCGCGGGGGGGTCGGAAGCTTTCTTT
CDR3: CSPAGGSEAFF
length: 11
D: NA
J: TRBJ1-1
size: few
V: TRBV29-1

DNA: TGTGCCAGCAGCCAAGCAGCCTATGGCTACACCTTC
CDR3: CASSQAAYGYTF
length: 12
D: NA
J: TRBJ1-2
size: NA
V: TRBV14

DNA: TGCAGTGCTAGTACAGGCGGTTCGCCCCAGCATTTT
CDR3: CSASTGGSPQHF
length: 12
D: NA
J: TRBJ1-5
size: few
V: TRBV20-1

DNA: TGCAGCGTTGAAGGGGGAATCGAGACCCAGTACTTC
CDR3: CSVEGGIETQYF
length: 12
D: NA
J: TRBJ2-5
size: few
V: TRBV29-1

DNA: TGTGCCAGCAGCCTTCAGGGGGCCCACTACGAGCAGTACTTC
CDR3: CASSLQGAHYEQYF
length: 14
D: TRBD1
J: TRBJ2-7
size: few
V: TRBV7-2

DNA: TGTGCCAGCAGTCCCCCCGGACAGAGATACACTGAAGCTTTCTTT
CDR3: CASSPPGQRYTEAFF
length: 15
D: NA
J: TRBJ1-1
size: many
V: TRBV12-3/TRBV12-4

DNA: TGTGCCAGCAGCTTAGAGGGAGTCAGCATCTACGAGCAGTACTTC
CDR3: CASSLEGVSIYEQYF
length: 15
D: NA
J: TRBJ2-7
size: many
V: TRBV11-2

DNA: TGTGCCAGCAGTTTTCATCAGCCCGGTAACTATGGCTACACCTTC
CDR3: CASSFHQPGNYGYTF
length: 15
D: NA
J: TRBJ1-2
size: many
V: TRBV12-3/TRBV12-4